A few counts support the clone carrying this T cell receptor (beta chain). Its antigen is as yet unknown. This specimen belongs to a study of early T cells in non-severe SARS-CoV-2 infection. About the research overall: Sequencing input comprised bulk RNA from unsorted whole blood; chain pairing was not available. Overall study findings and caveats: Anti-spike CD8 responses were favored by VDJdb matching, which missed private and CD4 specificities.

The CDR3 spans 15 residues. Germline values: CDR1 SGHVS, CDR2 FQNEAQ. V lost 1 base and J lost 0, with 9 bases in between. Individual cDNA molecules received unique molecular identifiers during library preparation. TCRdb recomputed calls from the 5' RACE reads with MiXCR, one row per CDR3 protein. This table holds approximately 65,000 distinct CDR3 sequences, roughly 12% found once. This receptor was obtained from an adult who was a healthcare worker with PCR-confirmed SARS-CoV-2 infection or an uninfected control (not recorded which). The input for sequencing was whole blood, taken at baseline. J is TRBJ1-1 and V is TRBV7-8; TRBD1 is a possible D gene (5 bases). The chain's CDR3 is CASSLVGRVNTEAFF. CDR3 sequence (DNA): TGTGCCAGCAGCTTAGTTGGCAGGGTGAACACTGAAGCTTTCTTT.